Each of the 26 T cell receptor beta chains below was sequenced from the same sample in a study of regulatory T cells in long-lasting Graves disease. Time point indicated: newly diagnosed GD, antithyroid drugs for less than 3 months. RNA isolated from PBMCs was used to make the TCR library. iRepertoire HTBI primers and Arm-PCR of CDR3 regions built TCR beta libraries. TCRdb passed the multiplex PCR reads through MiXCR, listing each CDR3 protein once. The table has about 500,000 distinct CDR3 sequences, more than 10% seen once; the top ten hold roughly 9.3%. These same data were also listed under a study on T cells in Graves' hyperthyroidism and ophthalmopathy.

Source: peripheral blood mononuclear cells (PBMCs), taken at new diagnosis, from a patient treated with antithyroid drugs. The origin of the receptors is a woman aged 25 to 39 with Graves disease.

This clonotype was seen repeatedly, ten times or more. The CDR3 here is CSAILANYGYTF. The DNA of the CDR3 is TGCAGTGCCATTTTAGCTAACTATGGCTACACCTTC. The chain combines TRBV20-1 with TRBJ1-2; D remains unclear. CDR3 length equals 12 residues. The germline V gene encodes CDR1 DFQATT and CDR2 SNEGSKA (reference sequence). V shed 6 bases and J shed 0 bases, with 8 bases lying between them.

This clonotype was observed at least ten times. This chain connects TRBV2 to TRBJ2-7; 9 nucleotides align to TRBD1. The J segment lost 5 bases and the V segment lost 7 bases, leaving 6 bases of the junction unmatched. The CDR3 totals 13 residues. CDR1 is SNHLY and CDR2 is FYNNEI in the germline V gene. For the CDR3, the DNA is TGTGCCAGCACGGGACAGGGCTTTAACGAGCAGTACTTC. Protein: CASTGQGFNEQYF. Looking up the rest from reference TRBV2 and TRBJ2-7 gives the full variable domain: EPEVTQTPSHQVTQMGQEVILRCVPISNHLYFYWYRQILGQKVEFLVSFYNNEISEKSEIFDDQFSVERPDGSNFTLKIRSTKLEDSAMYFCASTGQGFNEQYFGPGTRLTVT.

Many counts were recorded for this clonotype. J is TRBJ2-7 and V is TRBV13; perhaps D is TRBD1 or TRBD2 (6 bases each). CDR3 length equals 15 residues. The V end was cut by 5 bases, the J end by 2 bases, with 16 bases between. CDR1 is PRHDT and CDR2 is FYEKMQ in the germline V gene (reference sequence). The CDR3 DNA follows: TGTGCCAGCAGCACCGAGGGGGGTGGGGCCTACGAGCAGTACTTC. Its protein product is CASSTEGGGAYEQYF.

This clonotype was counted ten times or more. The rearrangement uses TRBV27 and TRBJ1-2; D not certain. This CDR3 region has 15 residues. Germline V gene sequence: CDR1 MNHEY, CDR2 SMNVEV (reference sequence). With 8 bases removed from V and 2 bases from J, the gap between germline ends came to 18 bases. CDR3 bases: TGTGCCAGCTGGTCTCCCAGACGGAAAAACTATGGCTACACCTTC. This codes for CASWSPRRKNYGYTF.

This clonotype was seen ten or more times. The CDR3 nucleotides read TGTGCCGGTTCTAGCGGGCCGAAAGAGACCCAGTACTTC. Protein sequence: CAGSSGPKETQYF. The rearrangement joins TRBV30 to TRBJ2-5; TRBD2 aligns across 8 bases. CDR1 and CDR2 from the germline V gene are GTSNPN and SVGIG (reference sequence). The trim removed 8 bases at V and 3 bases at J, leaving 8 bases unmatched. The CDR3 runs 13 residues.

There are many counts of this clonotype. The chain employs TRBV27 and TRBJ1-5; perhaps TRBD1 as D (5 bases). There are 14 residues in the CDR3. The ends were cut back, 6 bases at V and 0 bases at J, with 9 bases in the middle. Germline V gene data show CDR1 as MNHEY and CDR2 as SMNVEV (reference sequence). The CDR3 loop is CASSSTGSNQPQHF. CDR3 nucleotides: TGTGCCAGCAGCTCTACAGGTAGCAATCAGCCCCAGCATTTT.

This clonotype was recorded a few times. The chain uses TRBV19 and TRBJ1-5; tentatively, D is TRBD1 (5 bases). This CDR3 has 14 residues. The V end lost 7 bases, the J end lost 7 bases, and 17 bases lay between the germline ends. Germline CDR1 and CDR2: LNHDA and SQIVND (reference sequence). CDR3 loop: CASMTAGHLQPQHF. The CDR3 DNA reads TGTGCCAGTATGACGGCAGGGCATCTCCAGCCCCAGCATTTT.

This clonotype has ten or more counts. The chain has TRBV28 and TRBJ1-1; tentatively, D is TRBD1 (6 bases). Germline V gene sequence: CDR1 MDHEN, CDR2 SYDVKM. CDR3 size: 18 residues. Between the trimmed V and J ends, which lost 2 bases and 1 base, there was a span of 20 bases. The CDR3 nucleotides are TGTGCCAGCAGTTTACCCACATATTCGGGACAAAGGAACACTGAAGCTTTCTTT. Protein product: CASSLPTYSGQRNTEAFF.

This clonotype showed up many times. The rearrangement joins TRBV28 to TRBJ1-5; 11 nucleotides align to TRBD1. This CDR3 spans 16 amino acids. The V gene's germline CDR1 is MDHEN and CDR2 SYDVKM. The V segment lost 6 bases and the J segment 7 bases; nucleotides outside the gene matches: 11. The CDR3: CASRSPGQGDYQPQHF. DNA for the CDR3: TGTGCCAGCAGGTCTCCGGGACAGGGGGACTACCAGCCCCAGCATTTT.

This clonotype came up many times. The chain employs TRBV18 and TRBJ2-7; TRBD1 matches at 8 bases. CDR3 size: 13 residues. CDR1 is KGHSH, CDR2 LQKENI, per germline. Trimming took 8 bases from V and 3 from J; bases not matched to a gene: 6. CDR3 DNA sequence: TGTGCCAGCAGCTCCGACAGGGGCTACGAGCAGTACTTC. Protein product: CASSSDRGYEQYF.

At least ten counts were recorded for this clonotype. The chain employs TRBV4-1 and TRBJ1-5; maybe TRBD1 (5 bases). CDR3 length: 14 amino acids. V shed 0 bases and J shed 6 bases, with 9 bases lying between them. Germline V lookup: CDR1 MGHRA, CDR2 YSYEKL. CDR3: CASSQDRGIQPQHF. CDR3 in DNA: TGCGCCAGCAGCCAAGATCGGGGGATTCAGCCCCAGCATTTT.

This clonotype was observed a handful of times. J is TRBJ1-3 and V is TRBV20-1; D is unresolved. The CDR3 is made up of 18 amino acids. Germline CDR1 reads DFQATT; CDR2 reads SNEGSKA (reference sequence). V was cut by 5 bases and J by 1 base, with 24 bases left in between. CDR3 loop: CSAGDLDGSLSSGNTIYF. The CDR3 region has the DNA TGCAGTGCTGGCGATTTAGACGGTTCATTATCATCTGGAAACACCATATATTTT.

This clonotype turned up a few times. The chain links TRBV5-1 to TRBJ2-2, with TRBD2 matching over 8 bases. The CDR3 spans 15 residues. Germline values: CDR1 SGHRS, CDR2 YFSETQ. The V gene end was trimmed by 6 bases and the J gene end by 2 bases; junction bases not matched to a gene: 6. CDR3 nucleotides: TGCGCCAGCATGGCGACTAGCGTAAACACCGGGGAGCTGTTTTTT. Amino acids: CASMATSVNTGELFF.

This clonotype was counted a few times. The rearrangement joins TRBV7-3 to TRBJ2-1, with D perhaps TRBD2 (6 bases). CDR3 length: 13 residues. From germline, CDR1 is SGHTA and CDR2 FQGTGA. Trimming took 3 bases from V and 9 from J, leaving 12 bases between them. CDR3 coding DNA: TGTGCCAGCAGCTTCATACTAGCTGGTGAGCAGTTCTTC. Translating it yields CASSFILAGEQFF.

This clonotype was seen many times. The chain couples TRBV12-3 or TRBV12-4 to TRBJ2-5; TRBD2 matches at 8 bases. V gave up 5 bases and J gave up 1 base; unmatched junction bases: 6. The CDR3 sequence is 15 residues long. CDR3 DNA: TGTGCCAGCAGTGCGGGACTAGTCCCCCAAGAGACCCAGTACTTC. Residues: CASSAGLVPQETQYF.

In this sample, this clonotype turned up many times. The chain uses TRBV3-1 and TRBJ2-7; 8 bases agree with TRBD1. V shed 4 bases, J shed 5 bases, and the junction held 4 bases outside the gene matches. The CDR3 is made up of 13 amino acids. Germline loops: CDR1 LGHDT, CDR2 YNNKEL (reference sequence). The CDR3 spells CASSLRQGHEQYF. CDR3 DNA sequence: TGTGCCAGCAGCCTCCGACAGGGGCACGAGCAGTACTTC.

This clonotype has ten or more counts. The chain combines TRBV30 with TRBJ2-2; weak D call: TRBD2 (6 bases). Germline V gene lookup returns CDR1 GTSNPN and CDR2 SVGIG (reference sequence). CDR3 size: 14 residues. V gave up 0 bases and J gave up 5 bases, with 10 bases separating them. The CDR3 nucleotides are TGTGCCTGGAGTGTGCAGGGAGGAACCGGGGAGCTGTTTTTT. Translated: CAWSVQGGTGELFF.

This chain uses TRBV6-1 with TRBJ1-5, with D maybe TRBD1 (5 bases). The CDR3 has 15 residues. Germline V gives CDR1 MNHNS, CDR2 SASEGT. With 8 bases removed from V and 4 bases from J, the gap between germline ends came to 18 bases. The DNA for the CDR3 is TGTGCCAGCTTGACGGGGGGATCAGAAAATCAGCCCCAGCATTTT. Protein sequence: CASLTGGSENQPQHF.

The chain employs TRBV6-1 and TRBJ1-2, with 7 positions matching TRBD1. The CDR3 runs 15 residues. V dropped 6 bases and J dropped 6; count of bases not matched to a gene: 13. Per germline, CDR1 MNHNS and CDR2 SASEGT. The CDR3 loop reads CASRLGGSAIHGYTF. The DNA of the CDR3 is TGTGCCAGCAGACTAGGGGGCTCAGCCATCCATGGCTACACCTTC.

This clonotype was found many times. The rearrangement uses TRBV2 and TRBJ2-1, with TRBD1 matching over 7 bases. CDR3 length equals 15 residues. The V segment lost 6 bases and the J segment 3 bases; nucleotides outside the gene matches: 8. In germline, CDR1 is SNHLY, CDR2 FYNNEI. CDR3 nucleotide sequence: TGTGCCAGCAGCGCATCCGGGACAGTCTACAATGAGCAGTTCTTC. Translating gives CASSASGTVYNEQFF.

CDR3 protein: CASSRGSQGSNEKLFF. DNA for the CDR3: TGCGCCAGCAGCCGCGGATCACAGGGTTCTAATGAAAAACTGTTTTTT. This chain uses TRBV5-1 with TRBJ1-4, with D maybe TRBD1 (6 bases). Germline V lookup: CDR1 SGHRS, CDR2 YFSETQ. The V gene lost 4 bases and the J gene lost 3 bases, with 16 bases spanning the gap. This CDR3 is built from 16 residues.

The V call is TRBV29-1, the J call TRBJ2-1, with 8 bases fitting TRBD1. The CDR3 loop spans 16 amino acids. After removal of 5 bases from V and 0 bases from J, the junction contained 9 bases not matched to a gene. Germline CDR1 and CDR2: SQVTM and ANQGSEA. CDR3 sequence: CSVRGQDSVSYNEQFF. CDR3 bases: TGCAGCGTTCGGGGACAGGACTCCGTCTCCTACAATGAGCAGTTCTTC.

Many counts were recorded for this clonotype. The V and J genes are TRBV19 and TRBJ2-7; possible D gene TRBD1, 5 bases. Germline CDR1 LNHDA, CDR2 SQIVND (reference sequence). The CDR3 sequence is 16 residues long. The germline V and J ends were trimmed by 5 bases and 2 bases, with 19 bases remaining between them. CDR3 nucleotide sequence: TGTGCCAGTAGTCTCCGGTGGGGTCAGGGTACCTACGAGCAGTACTTC. Its protein is CASSLRWGQGTYEQYF.

This clonotype was found a few times. A single base separates this from a much larger clone, so it may be a read error. V gene TRBV27 combines with J gene TRBJ1-2; D ambiguous. The CDR3 is 15 residues long. The germline CDR1 and CDR2 sequences are MNHEY and SMNVEV (reference sequence). The CDR3 region has the DNA TGTGCCAGCAGGTTTAATTTGGTGGGGAACTATGGCCACACCTTC. This encodes CASRFNLVGNYGHTF.

The chain carries TRBV6-4 and TRBJ2-2; possibly TRBD1 for D (6 bases). CDR1 is MRHNA, CDR2 SNTAGT, per germline. This CDR3 is built from 14 residues. Deletions cut 5 bases from V and 7 bases from J, with 14 bases between. For the CDR3, the DNA is TGTGCCAGCAGTCGGGACATTGAAGTCGGGGAGCTGTTTTTT. Protein sequence: CASSRDIEVGELFF.

This clonotype was recorded many times. The rearrangement uses TRBV9 and TRBJ2-2; D not resolved. V lost 0 bases and J 1 base, leaving 7 bases between the germline ends. Germline CDR1 SGDLS, CDR2 YYNGEE. There are 15 residues in the CDR3. The CDR3: CASSVAAVNTGELFF. In DNA, the CDR3 is TGTGCCAGCAGCGTAGCGGCGGTGAACACCGGGGAGCTGTTTTTT. Based on the CDR3 plus reference TRBV9 and TRBJ2-2, the full variable domain is DSGVTQTPKHLITATGQRVTLRCSPRSGDLSVYWYQQSLDQGLQFLIQYYNGEERAKGNILERFSAQQFPDLHSELNLSSLELGDSALYFCASSVAAVNTGELFFGEGSRLTVL.